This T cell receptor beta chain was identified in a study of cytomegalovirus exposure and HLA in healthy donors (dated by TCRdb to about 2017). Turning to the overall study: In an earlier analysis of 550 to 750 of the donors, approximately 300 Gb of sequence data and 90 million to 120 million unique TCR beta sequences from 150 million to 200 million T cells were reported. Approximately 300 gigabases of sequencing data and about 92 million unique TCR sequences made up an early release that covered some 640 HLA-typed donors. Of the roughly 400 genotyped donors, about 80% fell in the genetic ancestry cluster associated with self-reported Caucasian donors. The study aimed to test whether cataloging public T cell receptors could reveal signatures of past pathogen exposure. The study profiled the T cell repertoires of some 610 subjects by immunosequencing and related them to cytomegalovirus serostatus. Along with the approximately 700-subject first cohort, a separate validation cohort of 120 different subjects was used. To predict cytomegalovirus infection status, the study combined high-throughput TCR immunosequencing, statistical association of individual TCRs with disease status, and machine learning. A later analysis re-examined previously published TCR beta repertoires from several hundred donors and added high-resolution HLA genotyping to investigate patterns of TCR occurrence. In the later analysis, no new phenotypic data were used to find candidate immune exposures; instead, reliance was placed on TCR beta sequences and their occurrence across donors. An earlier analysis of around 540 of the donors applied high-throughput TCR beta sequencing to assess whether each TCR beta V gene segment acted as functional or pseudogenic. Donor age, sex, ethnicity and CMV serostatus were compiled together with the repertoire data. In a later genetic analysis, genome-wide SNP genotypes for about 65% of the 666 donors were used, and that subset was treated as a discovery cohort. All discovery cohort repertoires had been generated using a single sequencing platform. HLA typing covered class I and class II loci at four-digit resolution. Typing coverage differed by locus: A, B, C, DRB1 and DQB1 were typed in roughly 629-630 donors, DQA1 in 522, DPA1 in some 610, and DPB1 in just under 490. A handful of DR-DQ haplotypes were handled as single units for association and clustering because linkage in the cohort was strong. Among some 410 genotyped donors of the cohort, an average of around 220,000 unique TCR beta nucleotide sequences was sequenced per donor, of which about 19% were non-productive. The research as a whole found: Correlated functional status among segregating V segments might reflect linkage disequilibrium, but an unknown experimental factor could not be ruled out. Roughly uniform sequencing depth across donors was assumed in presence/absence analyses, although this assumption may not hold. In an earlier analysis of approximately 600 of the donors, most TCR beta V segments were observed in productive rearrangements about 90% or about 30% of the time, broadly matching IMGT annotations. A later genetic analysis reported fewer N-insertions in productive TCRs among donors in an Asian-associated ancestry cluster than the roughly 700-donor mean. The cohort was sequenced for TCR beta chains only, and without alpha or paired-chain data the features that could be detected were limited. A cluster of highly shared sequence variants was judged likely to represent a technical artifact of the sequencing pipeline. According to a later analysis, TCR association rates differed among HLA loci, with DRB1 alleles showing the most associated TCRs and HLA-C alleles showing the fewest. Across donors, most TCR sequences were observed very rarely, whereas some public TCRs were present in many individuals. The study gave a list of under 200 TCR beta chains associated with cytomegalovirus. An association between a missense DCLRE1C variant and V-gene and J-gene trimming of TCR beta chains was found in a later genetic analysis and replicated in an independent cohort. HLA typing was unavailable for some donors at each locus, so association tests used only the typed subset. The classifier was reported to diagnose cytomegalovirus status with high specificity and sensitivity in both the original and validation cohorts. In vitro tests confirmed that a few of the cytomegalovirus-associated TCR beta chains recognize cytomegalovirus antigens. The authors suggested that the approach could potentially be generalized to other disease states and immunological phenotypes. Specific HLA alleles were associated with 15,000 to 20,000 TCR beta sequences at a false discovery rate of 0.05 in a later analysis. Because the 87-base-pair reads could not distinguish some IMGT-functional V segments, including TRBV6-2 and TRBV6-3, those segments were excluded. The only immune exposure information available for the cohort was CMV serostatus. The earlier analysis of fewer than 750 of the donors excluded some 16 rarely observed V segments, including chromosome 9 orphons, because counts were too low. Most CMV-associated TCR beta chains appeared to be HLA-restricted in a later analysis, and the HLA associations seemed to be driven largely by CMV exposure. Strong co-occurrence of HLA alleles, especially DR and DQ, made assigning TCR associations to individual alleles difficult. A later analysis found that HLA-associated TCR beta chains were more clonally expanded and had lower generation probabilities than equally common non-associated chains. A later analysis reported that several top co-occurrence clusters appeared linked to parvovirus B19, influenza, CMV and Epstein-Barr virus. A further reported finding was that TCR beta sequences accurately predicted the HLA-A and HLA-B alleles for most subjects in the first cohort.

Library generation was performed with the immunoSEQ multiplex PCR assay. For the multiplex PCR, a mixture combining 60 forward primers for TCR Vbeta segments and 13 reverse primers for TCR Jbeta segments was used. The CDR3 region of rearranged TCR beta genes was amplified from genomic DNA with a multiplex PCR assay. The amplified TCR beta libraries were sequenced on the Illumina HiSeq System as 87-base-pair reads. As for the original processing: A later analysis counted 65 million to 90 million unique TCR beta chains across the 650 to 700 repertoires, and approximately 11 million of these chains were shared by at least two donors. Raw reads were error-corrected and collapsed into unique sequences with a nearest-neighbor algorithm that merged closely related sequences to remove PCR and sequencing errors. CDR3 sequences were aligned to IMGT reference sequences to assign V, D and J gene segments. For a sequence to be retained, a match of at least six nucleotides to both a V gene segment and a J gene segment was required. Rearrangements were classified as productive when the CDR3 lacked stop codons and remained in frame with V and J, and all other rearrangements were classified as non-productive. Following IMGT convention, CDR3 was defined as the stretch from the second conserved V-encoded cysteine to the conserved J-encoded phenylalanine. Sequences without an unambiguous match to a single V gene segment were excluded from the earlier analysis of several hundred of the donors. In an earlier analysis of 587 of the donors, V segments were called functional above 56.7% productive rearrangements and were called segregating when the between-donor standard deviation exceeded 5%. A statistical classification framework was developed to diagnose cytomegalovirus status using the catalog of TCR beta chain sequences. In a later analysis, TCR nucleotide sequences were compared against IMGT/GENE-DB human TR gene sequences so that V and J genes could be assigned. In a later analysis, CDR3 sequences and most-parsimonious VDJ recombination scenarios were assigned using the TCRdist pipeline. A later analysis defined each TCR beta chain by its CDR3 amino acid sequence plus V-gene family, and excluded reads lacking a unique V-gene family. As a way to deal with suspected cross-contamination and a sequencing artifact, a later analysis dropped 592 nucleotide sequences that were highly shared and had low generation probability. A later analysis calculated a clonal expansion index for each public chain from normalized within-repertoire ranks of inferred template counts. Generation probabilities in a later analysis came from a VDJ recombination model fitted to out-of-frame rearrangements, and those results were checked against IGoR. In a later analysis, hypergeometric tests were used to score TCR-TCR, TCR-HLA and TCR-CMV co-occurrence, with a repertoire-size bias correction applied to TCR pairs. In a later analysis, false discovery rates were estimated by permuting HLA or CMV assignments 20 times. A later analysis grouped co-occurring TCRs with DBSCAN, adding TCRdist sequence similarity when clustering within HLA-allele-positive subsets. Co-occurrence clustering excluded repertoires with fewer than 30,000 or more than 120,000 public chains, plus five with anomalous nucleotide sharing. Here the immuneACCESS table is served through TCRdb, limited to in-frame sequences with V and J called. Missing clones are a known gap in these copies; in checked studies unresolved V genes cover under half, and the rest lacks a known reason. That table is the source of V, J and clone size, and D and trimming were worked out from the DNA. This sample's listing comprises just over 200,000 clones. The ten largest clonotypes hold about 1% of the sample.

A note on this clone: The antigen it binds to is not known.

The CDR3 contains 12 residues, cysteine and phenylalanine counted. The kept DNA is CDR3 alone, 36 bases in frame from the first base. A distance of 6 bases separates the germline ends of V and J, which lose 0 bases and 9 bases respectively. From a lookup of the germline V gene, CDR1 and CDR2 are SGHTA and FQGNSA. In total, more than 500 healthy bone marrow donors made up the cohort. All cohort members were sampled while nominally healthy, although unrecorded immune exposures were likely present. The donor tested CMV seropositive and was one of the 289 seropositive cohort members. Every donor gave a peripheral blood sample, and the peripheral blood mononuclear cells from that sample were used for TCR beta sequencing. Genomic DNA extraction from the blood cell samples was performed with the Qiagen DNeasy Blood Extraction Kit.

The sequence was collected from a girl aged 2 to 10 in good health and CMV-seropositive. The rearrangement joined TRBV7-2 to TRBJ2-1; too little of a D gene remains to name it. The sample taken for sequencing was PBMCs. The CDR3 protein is CASSLAVGEQFF. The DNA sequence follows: TGTGCCAGCAGCTTAGCGGTCGGTGAGCAGTTCTTC.